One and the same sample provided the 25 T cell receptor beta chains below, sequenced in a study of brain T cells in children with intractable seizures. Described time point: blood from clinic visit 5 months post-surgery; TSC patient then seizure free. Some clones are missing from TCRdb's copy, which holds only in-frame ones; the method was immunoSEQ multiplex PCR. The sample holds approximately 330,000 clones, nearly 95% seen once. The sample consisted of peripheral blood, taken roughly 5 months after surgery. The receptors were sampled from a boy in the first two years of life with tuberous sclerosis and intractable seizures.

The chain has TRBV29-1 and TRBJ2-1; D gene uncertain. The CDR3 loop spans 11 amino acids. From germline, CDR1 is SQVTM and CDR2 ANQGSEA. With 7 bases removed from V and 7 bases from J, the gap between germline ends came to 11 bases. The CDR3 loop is CSALMGNEQFF. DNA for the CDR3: TGCAGCGCCCTCATGGGAAATGAGCAGTTCTTC.

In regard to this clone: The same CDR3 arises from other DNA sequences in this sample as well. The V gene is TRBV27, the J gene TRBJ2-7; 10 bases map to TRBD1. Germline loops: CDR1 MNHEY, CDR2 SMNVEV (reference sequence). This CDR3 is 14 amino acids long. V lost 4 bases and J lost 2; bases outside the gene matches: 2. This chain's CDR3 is CASSSGQGAYEQYF. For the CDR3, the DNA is TGTGCCAGCAGTTCAGGACAGGGGGCCTACGAGCAGTACTTC.

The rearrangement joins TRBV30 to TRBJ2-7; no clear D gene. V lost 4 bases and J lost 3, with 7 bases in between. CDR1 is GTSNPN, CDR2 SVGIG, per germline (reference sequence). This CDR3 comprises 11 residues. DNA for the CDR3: TGTGCCTGGACGGTGGGCTACGAGCAGTACTTC. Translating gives CAWTVGYEQYF.

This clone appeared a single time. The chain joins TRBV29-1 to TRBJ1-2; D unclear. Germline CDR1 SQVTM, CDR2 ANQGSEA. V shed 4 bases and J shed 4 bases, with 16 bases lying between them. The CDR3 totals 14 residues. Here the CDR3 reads CSVGLRGGSYGYTF. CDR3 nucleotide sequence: TGCAGCGTTGGTCTACGGGGAGGGAGCTATGGCTACACCTTC. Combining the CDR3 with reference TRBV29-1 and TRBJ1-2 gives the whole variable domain SAVISQKPSRDICQRGTSLTIQCQVDSQVTMMFWYRQQPGQSLTLIATANQGSEATYESGFVIDKFPISRPNLTFSTLTVSNMSPEDSSIYLCSVGLRGGSYGYTFGSGTRLTVV.

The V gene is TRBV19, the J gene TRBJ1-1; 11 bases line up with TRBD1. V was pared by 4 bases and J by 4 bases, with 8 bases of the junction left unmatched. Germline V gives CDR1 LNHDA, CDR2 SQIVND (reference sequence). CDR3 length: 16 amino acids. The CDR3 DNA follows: TGTGCCAGTAGTAACTCGCTGGGGACAGGGGGCACTGAAGCTTTCTTT. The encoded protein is CASSNSLGTGGTEAFF.

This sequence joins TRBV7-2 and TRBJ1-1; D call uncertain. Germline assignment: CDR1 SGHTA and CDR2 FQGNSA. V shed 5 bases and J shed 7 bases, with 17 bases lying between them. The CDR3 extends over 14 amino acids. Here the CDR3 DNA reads TGTGCCAGCAGCCTAAGATACGGGAGAAATGAAGCTTTCTTT. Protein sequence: CASSLRYGRNEAFF.

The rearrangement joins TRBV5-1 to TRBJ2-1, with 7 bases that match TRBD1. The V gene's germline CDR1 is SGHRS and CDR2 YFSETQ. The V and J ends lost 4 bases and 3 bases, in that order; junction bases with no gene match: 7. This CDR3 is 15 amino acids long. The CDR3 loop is CASSSADRDYNEQFF. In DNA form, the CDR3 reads TGCGCCAGCAGCAGTGCCGACAGGGACTACAATGAGCAGTTCTTC.

The DNA for the CDR3 is TGTGCCAGCGGGGAGGGGGGCGCTGGAAACACCATATATTTT. It yields the protein CASGEGGAGNTIYF. The V call is TRBV7-2, the J call TRBJ1-3, with D maybe TRBD1 (6 bases). The CDR3 is 14 residues long. Germline V gene sequence: CDR1 SGHTA, CDR2 FQGNSA. V was clipped by 8 bases and J by 2 bases, with 13 bases between them.

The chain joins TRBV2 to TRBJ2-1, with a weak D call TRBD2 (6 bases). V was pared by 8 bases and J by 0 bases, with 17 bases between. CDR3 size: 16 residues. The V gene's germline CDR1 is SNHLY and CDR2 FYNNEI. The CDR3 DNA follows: TGTGCCAGCGCAAGTCTAGCGAAGAGCTCCTACAATGAGCAGTTCTTC. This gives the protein CASASLAKSSYNEQFF. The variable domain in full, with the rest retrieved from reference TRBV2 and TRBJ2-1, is EPEVTQTPSHQVTQMGQEVILRCVPISNHLYFYWYRQILGQKVEFLVSFYNNEISEKSEIFDDQFSVERPDGSNFTLKIRSTKLEDSAMYFCASASLAKSSYNEQFFGPGTRLTVL.

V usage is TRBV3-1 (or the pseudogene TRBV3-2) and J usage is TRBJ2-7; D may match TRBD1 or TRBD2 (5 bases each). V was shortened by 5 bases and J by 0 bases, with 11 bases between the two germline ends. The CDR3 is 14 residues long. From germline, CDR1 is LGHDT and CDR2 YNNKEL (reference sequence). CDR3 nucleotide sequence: TGTGCCAGCAGCGGGACGGCGAGCTCCTACGAGCAGTACTTC. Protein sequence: CASSGTASSYEQYF.

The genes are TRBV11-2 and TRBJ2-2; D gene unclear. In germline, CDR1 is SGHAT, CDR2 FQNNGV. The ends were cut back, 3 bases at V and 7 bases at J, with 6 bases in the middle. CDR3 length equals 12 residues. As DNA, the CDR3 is TGTGCCAGCAGCTTTGGTAGCGGGGAGCTGTTTTTT. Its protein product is CASSFGSGELFF. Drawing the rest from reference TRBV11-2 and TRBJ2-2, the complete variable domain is EAGVAQSPRYKIIEKRQSVAFWCNPISGHATLYWYQQILGQGPKLLIQFQNNGVVDDSQLPKDRFSAERLKGVDSTLKIQPAKLEDSAVYLCASSFGSGELFFGEGSRLTVL.

CDR3 nucleotides: TGTGCCAGCAGTGCTGGCTATAATTCACCCCTCCACTTT. It is translated as CASSAGYNSPLHF. The chain recombines TRBV2 with TRBJ1-6; D gene uncertain. CDR3 size: 13 residues. In germline, CDR1 is SNHLY, CDR2 FYNNEI. The ends were cut back, 4 bases at V and 3 bases at J, with 4 bases in the middle.

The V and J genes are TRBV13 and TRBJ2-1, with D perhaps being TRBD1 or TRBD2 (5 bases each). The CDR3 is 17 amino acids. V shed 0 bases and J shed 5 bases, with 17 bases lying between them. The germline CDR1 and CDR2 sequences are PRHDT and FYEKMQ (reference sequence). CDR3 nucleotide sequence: TGTGCCAGCAGCTTAGGCCTTCTGGGGGAATTTGACAATGAGCAGTTCTTC. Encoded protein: CASSLGLLGEFDNEQFF.

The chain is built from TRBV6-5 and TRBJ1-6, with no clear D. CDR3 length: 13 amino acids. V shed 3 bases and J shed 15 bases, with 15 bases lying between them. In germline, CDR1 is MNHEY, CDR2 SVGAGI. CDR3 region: CASSYYEGNILHF. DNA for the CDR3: TGTGCCAGCAGTTATTATGAGGGAAATATCCTCCACTTT.

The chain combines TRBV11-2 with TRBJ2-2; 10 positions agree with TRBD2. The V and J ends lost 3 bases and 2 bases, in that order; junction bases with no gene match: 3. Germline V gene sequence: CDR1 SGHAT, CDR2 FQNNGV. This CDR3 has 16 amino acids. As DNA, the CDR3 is TGTGCCAGCAGCTTTGCTAGCGGGGGTAACACCGGGGAGCTGTTTTTT. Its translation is CASSFASGGNTGELFF.

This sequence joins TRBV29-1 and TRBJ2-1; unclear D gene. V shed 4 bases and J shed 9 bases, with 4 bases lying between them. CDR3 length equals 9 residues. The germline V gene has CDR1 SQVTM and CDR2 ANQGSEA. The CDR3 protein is CSVGPEQFF. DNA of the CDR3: TGCAGCGTTGGTCCTGAGCAGTTCTTC.

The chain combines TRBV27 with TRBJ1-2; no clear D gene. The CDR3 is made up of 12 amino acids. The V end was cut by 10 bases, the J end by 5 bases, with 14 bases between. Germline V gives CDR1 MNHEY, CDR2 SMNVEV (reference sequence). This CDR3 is CAKYPRIYGYTF. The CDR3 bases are TGTGCCAAATATCCCAGGATATATGGCTACACCTTC.

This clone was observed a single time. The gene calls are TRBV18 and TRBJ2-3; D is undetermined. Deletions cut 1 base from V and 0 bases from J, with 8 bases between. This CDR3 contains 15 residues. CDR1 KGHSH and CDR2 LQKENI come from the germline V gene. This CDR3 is CASSPRIQSTDTQYF. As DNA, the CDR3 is TGTGCCAGCTCACCACGGATCCAGAGCACAGATACGCAGTATTTT. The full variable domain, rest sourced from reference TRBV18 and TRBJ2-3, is NAGVMQNPRHLVRRRGQEARLRCSPMKGHSHVYWYRQLPEEGLKFMVYLQKENIIDESGMPKERFSAEFPKEGPSILRIQQVVRGDSAAYFCASSPRIQSTDTQYFGPGTRLTVL.

In nucleotides, the CDR3 is TGCAGTGCTAGTAGGTTCGAGGGCACTGAAGCTTTCTTT. Translation: CSASRFEGTEAFF. This chain connects TRBV20-1 to TRBJ1-1; no reliable D call. Germline CDR1 and CDR2: DFQATT and SNEGSKA (reference sequence). The length of the CDR3 is 13 residues. Trimming removed 3 bases at V and 4 bases at J, with 12 bases between.

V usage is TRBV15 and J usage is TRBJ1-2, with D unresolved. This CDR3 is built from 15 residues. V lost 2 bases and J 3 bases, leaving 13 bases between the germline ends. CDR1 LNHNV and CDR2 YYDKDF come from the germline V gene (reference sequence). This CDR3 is CATSRIGSSDYGYTF. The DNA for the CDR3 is TGTGCCACCAGCAGAATAGGATCCTCTGACTATGGCTACACCTTC. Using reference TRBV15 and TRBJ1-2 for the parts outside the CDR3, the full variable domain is DAMVIQNPRYQVTQFGKPVTLSCSQTLNHNVMYWYQQKSSQAPKLLFHYYDKDFNNEADTPDNFQSRRPNTSFCFLDIRSPGLGDTAMYLCATSRIGSSDYGYTFGSGTRLTVV.

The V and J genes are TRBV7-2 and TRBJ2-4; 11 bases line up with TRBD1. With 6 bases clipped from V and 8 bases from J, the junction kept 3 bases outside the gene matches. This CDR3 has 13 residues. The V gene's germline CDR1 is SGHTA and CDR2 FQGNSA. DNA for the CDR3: TGTGCCAGCAGGGGACAGGGGGGGGACATTCAGTACTTC. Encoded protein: CASRGQGGDIQYF.

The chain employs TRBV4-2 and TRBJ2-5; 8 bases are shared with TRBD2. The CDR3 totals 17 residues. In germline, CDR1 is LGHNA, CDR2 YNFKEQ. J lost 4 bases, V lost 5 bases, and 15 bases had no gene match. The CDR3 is CASSKLAGYGVVETQYF. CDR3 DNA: TGTGCCAGCAGCAAATTAGCGGGGTACGGGGTGGTAGAGACCCAGTACTTC.

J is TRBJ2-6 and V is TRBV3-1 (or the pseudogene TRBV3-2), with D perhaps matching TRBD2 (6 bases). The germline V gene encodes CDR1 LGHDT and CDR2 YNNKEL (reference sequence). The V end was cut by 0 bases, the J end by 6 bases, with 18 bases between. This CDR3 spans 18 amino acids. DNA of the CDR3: TGTGCCAGCAGCCAAGATATACTAATGGGGGGTAAGGCCAACGTCCTGACTTTC. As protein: CASSQDILMGGKANVLTF.

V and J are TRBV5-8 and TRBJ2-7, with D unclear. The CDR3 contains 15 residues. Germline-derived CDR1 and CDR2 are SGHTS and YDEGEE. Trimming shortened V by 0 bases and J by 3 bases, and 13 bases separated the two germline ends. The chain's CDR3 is CASSLVDRGYYEQYF. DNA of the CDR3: TGTGCCAGCAGCTTGGTAGACCGAGGCTACTACGAGCAGTACTTC.

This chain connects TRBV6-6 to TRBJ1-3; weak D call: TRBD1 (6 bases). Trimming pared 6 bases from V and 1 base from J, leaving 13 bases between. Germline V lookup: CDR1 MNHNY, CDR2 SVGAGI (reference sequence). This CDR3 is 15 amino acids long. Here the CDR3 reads CASSLTGLSGNTIYF. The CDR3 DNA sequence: TGTGCCAGCAGCTTGACAGGATTGTCTGGAAACACCATATATTTT.